A single T cell receptor beta chain is shown here with its context. These data come from a study of blood T cell repertoires in COVID-19. At the level of the study: Donors in the United States, Italy and Spain gave samples during acute or convalescent COVID-19. T cells, B-cell-depleted T cells, or PBMCs supplied cDNA or gDNA.

The CDR3 has 13 residues. V was clipped by 5 bases and J by 8 bases; unmatched bases: 2. The germline gives CDR1 SGHAT, CDR2 FQNNGV. Original processing notes: Counts of nucleated cells, estimated from reference gene primer amplification, were obtained. Here immunoSEQ multiplex PCR was the method, and the copy in TCRdb shows in-frame clones only, minus some. Clone size and the V and J calls come from that table; the DNA yielded D and trimming. The profile covers some 70,000 clones, with more than 65% appearing a single time and just over 4.5% taken by the ten largest. Sequencing was done on a sample of peripheral blood. The receptor's source is a woman aged 55-70 years with acute or convalescent COVID-19. The gene calls are TRBV11-2 and TRBJ1-6; TRBD1 matches 8 bases. This CDR3 is CASSDRGDSPLHF. Here the CDR3 DNA reads TGTGCCAGCAGCGACAGGGGAGATTCACCCCTCCACTTT.